The T cell receptor (beta chain) described here comes from a study of beta chain features in type 1 diabetes. A word on this clone: Its antigen is not identified.

Study-level results: Shorter TCRB CDR3s, moderately but significantly so, marked every one of the four CD4+ subsets in Type 1 diabetes patients. VDJ junctions sequenced from type 1 diabetes patients showed fewer insertions and more deletions.

V was shortened by 0 bases and J by 6 bases, with 3 bases between the two germline ends. The CDR3 length is 12 residues. In germline, CDR1 is MNHNS, CDR2 SASEGT. What was sequenced were expressed TCRB transcripts, since all of the isolated RNA had been reverse transcribed. Only in-frame clones appear in the TCRdb table, and some are missing; sequencing was by immunoSEQ multiplex PCR. The repertoire consists of 100,000 to 150,000 clones, with roughly 17% occurring once and the leading ten covering 2.6%. This sequence joins TRBV6-1 and TRBJ1-5; D gene uncertain. This receptor was taken from a man between 18 and 35 years old with type 1 diabetes. Sequenced: central memory CD4+ T cells from blood. The CDR3: CASSEAGQPQHF. CDR3 in DNA: TGTGCCAGCAGTGAAGCGGGTCAGCCCCAGCATTTT.